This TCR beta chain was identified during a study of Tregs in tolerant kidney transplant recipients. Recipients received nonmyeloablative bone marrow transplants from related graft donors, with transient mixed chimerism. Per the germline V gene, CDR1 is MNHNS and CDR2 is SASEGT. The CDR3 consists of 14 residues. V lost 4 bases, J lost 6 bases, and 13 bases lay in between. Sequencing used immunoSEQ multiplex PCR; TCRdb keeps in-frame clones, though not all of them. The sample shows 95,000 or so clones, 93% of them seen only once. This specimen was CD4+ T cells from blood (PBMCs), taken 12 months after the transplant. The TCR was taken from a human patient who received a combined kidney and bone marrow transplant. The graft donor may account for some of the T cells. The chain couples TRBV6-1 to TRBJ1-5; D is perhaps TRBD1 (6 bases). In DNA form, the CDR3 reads TGTGCCAGCAGTGGGTCGGGGGGGCGTCAGCCCCAGCATTTT. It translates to CASSGSGGRQPQHF.